This is a list of T cell receptor beta chains from one sample in a study of blood T cell repertoires in COVID-19. This table comes from immunoSEQ multiplex PCR, and its TCRdb copy is limited to in-frame clones, with some not included. This sample yields 240,000 or so clones, of which around 83% are seen a single time; 3.4% belongs to the top ten. Sequencing used peripheral blood. The receptor source for this set is a woman aged 18-29 years with acute or convalescent COVID-19. Both conserved end residues are part of each CDR3. Fields, in order: V gene, J gene, CDR3 protein.

>TRBV25-1|TRBJ2-3
CARPPVAGGESTDTQYF
>TRBV30|TRBJ2-2
CAWSGKAGAVTGELFF
>TRBV5-4|TRBJ1-2
CASSLGGREAYGYTF
>TRBV29-1|TRBJ1-4
CSVQGAGNEKLFF
>TRBV5-6|TRBJ1-2
CASSLWTGYYTF
>TRBV3-1/TRBV3-2|TRBJ1-1
CASSPTRGGMNTEAFF
>TRBV28|TRBJ1-3
CASSTPRGSRNTIYF
>TRBV3-1/TRBV3-2|TRBJ1-6
CASSRSGGRESPLHF
>TRBV6-6|TRBJ2-3
CASSLPRQVGTDTQYF
>TRBV5-4|TRBJ2-3
CASSSRLADTQYF
>TRBV9|TRBJ1-4
CASSVGSGNEKLFF
>TRBV4-2|TRBJ2-1
CASSQGTGQYNEQFF
>TRBV5-4|TRBJ2-3
CASSSGSGRATDTQYF
>TRBV7-9|TRBJ2-3
CASEDSLGNTQYF
>TRBV15|TRBJ2-1
CATSRETRGGYNEQFF
>TRBV5-4|TRBJ2-1
CASSGPREPPYNEQFF
>TRBV3-1/TRBV3-2|TRBJ2-5
CASSQGAGIRQETQYF
>TRBV4-2|TRBJ2-7
CASSQAGTSDYEQYF
>TRBV6-5|TRBJ1-1
CASSSHGSGTEAFF
>TRBV4-3|TRBJ2-3
CASSQGGLAGYVSTDTQYF
>TRBV5-3|TRBJ2-1
CARSTIPLHRGSYNEQFF
>TRBV6-5|TRBJ2-7
CASSRPGQGEYEQYF
>TRBV20-1|TRBJ2-1
CSASKGLAGAFDDEQFF
>TRBV20-1|TRBJ1-2
CSASGMEGGYTF
>TRBV6-4|TRBJ2-2
CASSEGQDTGELFF
>TRBV5-4|TRBJ2-2
CASSLGDRLAGKPGELFF
>TRBV28|TRBJ2-2
CASSSSGQGGTGELFF
>TRBV18|TRBJ2-2
CASSPRPPGLAGNTGELFF
>TRBV12-3/TRBV12-4|TRBJ1-6
CASSLSQGTPLHF
>TRBV27|TRBJ2-1
CASIKQGGPGNEQFF
>TRBV9|TRBJ2-7
CASSVVAGAAEQYF
>TRBV4-1|TRBJ1-5
CASSQDRPRGDQPQHF
>TRBV28|TRBJ1-6
CASSLSGLSYNSPLHF
>TRBV14|TRBJ2-1
CASSPTEVFYNEQFF
>TRBV12-3/TRBV12-4|TRBJ1-2
CASSLAGPYGYTF
>TRBV18|TRBJ1-3
CASSPRDSSGNTIYF
>TRBV27|TRBJ2-7
CASSLVRTGYEQYF
>TRBV11-2|TRBJ2-7
CASSLGLYEQYF
>TRBV21-1|TRBJ1-3
CASSKREQGPGNTIYF
>TRBV5-1|TRBJ1-5
CASSLGGIGSNQPQHF
>TRBV3-1/TRBV3-2|TRBJ2-1
CASSQAPAGGSNEQFF
>TRBV4-3|TRBJ2-7
CASSPHLANQQYF
>TRBV5-1|TRBJ1-2
CASSLQGEGYTF
>TRBV24-1|TRBJ2-3
CATSDLICSGSGETDTQYF
>TRBV9|TRBJ2-1
CASSARLAGIGNEQFF
>TRBV5-1|TRBJ2-1
CASSLQGASYNEQFF
>TRBV28|TRBJ1-2
CASSSPGQGFNYGYTF
>TRBV11-2|TRBJ2-5
CASSSYRGYPQETQYF
>TRBV28|TRBJ2-5
CASRRDRGLARQETQYF
>TRBV6-2/TRBV6-3|TRBJ2-1
CASSYSITSGSSYNEQFF
>TRBV11-2|TRBJ2-7
CASSSTGQHYEQYF
>TRBV6-6|TRBJ2-7
CASSSQGGEQYF
>TRBV4-3|TRBJ2-1
CASSQDVDRSQFF
>TRBV28|TRBJ2-3
CASNRLGPTDTQYF
>TRBV6-2/TRBV6-3|TRBJ2-7
CASSYWGDRDEQYF
>TRBV28|TRBJ2-3
CASKLAGGRGSDTQYF
>TRBV5-1|TRBJ2-7
CASSKGLSSYEQYF
>TRBV5-1|TRBJ2-7
CASSLITGQGTISYEQYF
>TRBV3-1/TRBV3-2|TRBJ1-2
CASSQMEGAYGYTF
>TRBV9|TRBJ2-3
CASSAQGTYTDTQYF